These 24 T cell receptor beta chains share one sample of origin, sequenced in a study of T cells in Graves' hyperthyroidism and ophthalmopathy. Amplification of TCR beta CDR3 regions was performed using RNA transcripts as template. Using the HTBI primer set, a first-round RT-PCR was run on the TCR CDR3. TCRdb ran MiXCR on the multiplex PCR reads and lists one entry per CDR3 protein. Of some 300,000 distinct CDR3 sequences listed, about an eighth are singletons. Material: blood. The receptors derive from a woman aged 25-40 years with Graves' hyperthyroidism that later progressed to Graves' ophthalmopathy.

The CDR3 loop is CASSIQGSSYEQYF. CDR3 nucleotides: TGTGCCAGTAGTATCCAGGGATCCTCCTACGAGCAGTACTTC. The chain recombines TRBV19 with TRBJ2-7, with D maybe TRBD1 (5 bases). This CDR3 is built from 14 residues. Germline V gives CDR1 LNHDA, CDR2 SQIVND (reference sequence). With 3 bases removed from V and 0 bases from J, the gap between germline ends came to 9 bases.

This clonotype was seen only a few times. The chain carries TRBV10-3 and TRBJ2-3; 10 nucleotides align to TRBD1. Per germline, CDR1 ENHRY and CDR2 SYGVKD. CDR3 length: 16 amino acids. The V and J ends lost 4 bases and 4 bases, in that order; junction bases with no gene match: 8. Written as DNA, the CDR3 is TGTGCCATCAGTGGAGTGGGGGGACAGGGGTCAGATACGCAGTATTTT. Translating gives CAISGVGGQGSDTQYF.

This clonotype occurred many times. V gene TRBV20-1 combines with J gene TRBJ2-7; no definite D call. Between the trimmed V and J ends, which lost 6 bases and 1 base, there was a span of 10 bases. The CDR3 extends over 12 amino acids. Germline V gene data show CDR1 as DFQATT and CDR2 as SNEGSKA (reference sequence). CDR3 residues: CSANPFSYEQYF. The CDR3, as DNA: TGCAGTGCCAACCCTTTTTCCTACGAGCAGTACTTC.

This clonotype was seen a handful of times. Here the CDR3 reads CASSPPGQAILYGYTF. Here the CDR3 DNA reads TGTGCCAGTAGTCCACCCGGACAGGCGATTCTCTATGGCTACACCTTC. The V gene is TRBV19, the J gene TRBJ1-2, with 7 bases matching TRBD1. CDR1 and CDR2 (germline): LNHDA, SQIVND (reference sequence). V was pared by 5 bases and J by 4 bases, with 13 bases of the junction left unmatched. This CDR3 has 16 amino acids.

This chain uses TRBV7-3 with TRBJ2-1; no clear D gene. Germline CDR1 is SGHTA and CDR2 is FQGTGA. Trimming took off 5 bases at V and 9 bases at J, with 14 bases between the two ends. The CDR3 contains 13 residues. DNA of the CDR3: TGTGCCAGCAGCCCTTACCTAGGATTTGAGCAGTTCTTC. Translation gives CASSPYLGFEQFF.

This clonotype was counted many times. This chain joins TRBV27 and TRBJ1-1, with 9 positions matching TRBD1. The germline V gene encodes CDR1 MNHEY and CDR2 SMNVEV (reference sequence). V lost 5 bases, J lost 0 bases, and 10 bases stayed unmatched. CDR3 length equals 17 residues. CDR3 sequence: CASSAEGTGPMNTEAFF. Written as DNA, the CDR3 is TGTGCCAGCAGTGCGGAGGGGACAGGGCCAATGAACACTGAAGCTTTCTTT.

This clonotype was found many times. This chain links TRBV7-3 with TRBJ2-1; perhaps TRBD2 as D (5 bases). The CDR3 totals 14 residues. Germline CDR1 and CDR2: SGHTA and FQGTGA. Trimming pared 2 bases from V and 10 bases from J, leaving 15 bases between. In DNA form, the CDR3 reads TGTGCCAGCAGCTTAGCAGGATCACGAGGGGAGCAGTTCTTC. This translates into CASSLAGSRGEQFF.

This clonotype was picked up many times. J is TRBJ1-1 and V is TRBV7-3; D is possibly TRBD1 (5 bases). This CDR3 is built from 16 residues. V lost 4 bases and J 4 bases, leaving 19 bases between the germline ends. The germline V gene has CDR1 SGHTA and CDR2 FQGTGA. CDR3 bases: TGTGCCAGCAGCTGGGGGGGACCGCCCCAAGGCACTGAAGCTTTCTTT. Its translation: CASSWGGPPQGTEAFF.

This clonotype was picked up many times. This chain uses TRBV6-1 with TRBJ2-5; TRBD1 aligns across 7 bases. V was clipped by 4 bases and J by 6 bases; unmatched bases: 5. Germline CDR1 and CDR2: MNHNS and SASEGT. This CDR3 spans 13 amino acids. The CDR3 region is CASSADRAKTQYF. The CDR3 DNA reads as TGTGCCAGCAGTGCCGACAGGGCCAAGACCCAGTACTTC.

In this sample, this clonotype turned up many times. This chain links TRBV7-3 with TRBJ1-5; no firm D call. The CDR3 covers 13 residues. In germline, CDR1 is SGHTA, CDR2 FQGTGA. V was shortened by 5 bases and J by 7 bases, with 12 bases between the two germline ends. This chain's CDR3 is CASSPGLGQPQHF. CDR3 sequence (DNA): TGTGCCAGCAGCCCCGGACTGGGCCAGCCCCAGCATTTT.

The gene calls are TRBV18 and TRBJ2-5; the match to TRBD1 covers 7 bases. Germline lookup yields CDR1 KGHSH and CDR2 LQKENI. V shed 3 bases and J 0 bases; nucleotides not matched to a gene: 4. This CDR3 spans 15 amino acids. CDR3 region: CASSPPGTDQETQYF. DNA of the CDR3: TGTGCCAGCTCACCTCCCGGGACAGACCAAGAGACCCAGTACTTC.

This clonotype was recorded at least ten times. The chain employs TRBV6-1 and TRBJ1-1; a possible D gene is TRBD1 (6 bases). The CDR3 is made up of 15 amino acids. Trimming removed 2 bases from V and 0 bases from J, with 10 bases in between. The germline V gene encodes CDR1 MNHNS and CDR2 SASEGT. The CDR3 coding sequence is TGTGCCAGCAGTGAATGGCAGGGGCTGAACACTGAAGCTTTCTTT. Amino acid sequence: CASSEWQGLNTEAFF.

In this sample, this clonotype turned up a few times. The V call is TRBV2, the J call TRBJ2-3; 10 nucleotides agree with TRBD2. Trimming cost V 11 bases and J 4 bases; bases outside gene matches: 12. This CDR3 spans 15 amino acids. Per the germline V gene, CDR1 is SNHLY and CDR2 is FYNNEI. The CDR3 reads CASRASGSSADTQYF. CDR3 in DNA: TGTGCCTCCCGGGCTAGCGGGAGTTCCGCAGATACGCAGTATTTT.

This clonotype was counted many times. V gene TRBV4-1 combines with J gene TRBJ1-4; 7 bases are a match to TRBD1. CDR3 length equals 15 residues. V shed 0 bases and J 5 bases; nucleotides not matched to a gene: 3. Germline-derived CDR1 and CDR2 are MGHRA and YSYEKL. CDR3 DNA: TGCGCCAGCAGCCAAGAGGACAGGCTCAATGAAAAACTGTTTTTT. Translating gives CASSQEDRLNEKLFF.

This clonotype was recorded at least ten times. The chain combines TRBV4-3 with TRBJ2-3; 8 bases are shared with TRBD2. CDR1 LGHNA and CDR2 YSLEER come from the germline V gene. The V gene end was trimmed by 1 base and the J gene end by 2 bases; junction bases not matched to a gene: 11. The CDR3 loop spans 18 amino acids. The CDR3 sequence: CASSQGVPGLGYTDTQYF. CDR3 DNA: TGCGCCAGCAGCCAAGGCGTTCCGGGACTAGGATACACAGATACGCAGTATTTT.

This clonotype was counted many times. The chain couples TRBV7-3 to TRBJ2-1; TRBD2 aligns across 10 bases. This CDR3 is built from 15 residues. Germline CDR1 SGHTA, CDR2 FQGTGA. V lost 4 bases to trimming and J lost 3 bases; unmatched junction nucleotides: 3. CDR3 bases: TGTGCCAGCAGCTCTACTAGCGGGAACTACAATGAGCAGTTCTTC. Its translation: CASSSTSGNYNEQFF. The full variable domain, with the rest looked up from reference TRBV7-3 and TRBJ2-1, is GAGVSQTPSNKVTEKGKYVELRCDPISGHTALYWYRQSLGQGPEFLIYFQGTGAADDSGLPNDRFFAVRPEGSVSTLKIQRTERGDSAVYLCASSSTSGNYNEQFFGPGTRLTVL.

This clonotype was detected ten times or more. The gene calls are TRBV27 and TRBJ2-7; D remains ambiguous. The germline V gene has CDR1 MNHEY and CDR2 SMNVEV (reference sequence). The ends were cut back, 3 bases at V and 10 bases at J, with 10 bases in the middle. This CDR3 has 11 amino acids. The CDR3 DNA reads as TGTGCCAGCAGTTTTGGTTTGGATCAGTACTTC. It codes for CASSFGLDQYF.

As regards this clonotype: A much larger clone is a single base away; this may be a read error. This chain links TRBV3-1 with TRBJ1-4; D is possibly TRBD1 (5 bases). The germline gives CDR1 LGHDT, CDR2 YNNKEL (reference sequence). The V and J ends lost 1 base and 3 bases respectively, with 6 bases between them. CDR3 length: 14 amino acids. CDR3 residues: CASSQGGSNEKLFF. The CDR3 DNA follows: TGTGCCAGCAGCCAAGGGGGCTCTAATGAAAAACTGTTTTTT.

This clonotype was detected many times. V usage is TRBV10-3 and J usage is TRBJ2-3, with 9 bases that match TRBD2. J was trimmed by 5 bases and V by 10 bases; bases with no gene match: 7. The CDR3 covers 13 residues. Per germline, CDR1 ENHRY and CDR2 SYGVKD. Here the CDR3 DNA reads TGTGCCAGCATAGCGGGAGTCGGAGATACGCAGTATTTT. Its translation is CASIAGVGDTQYF.

There are many counts of this clonotype. This sequence joins TRBV12-3 or TRBV12-4 and TRBJ1-1, with D perhaps TRBD1 (6 bases). The CDR3 consists of 15 residues. Deletions cut 3 bases from V and 1 base from J, with 12 bases between. This CDR3 is CASSFRQGKNTEAFF. The DNA of the CDR3 is TGTGCCAGCAGTTTCCGGCAGGGGAAGAACACTGAAGCTTTCTTT.

V gene TRBV6-1 combines with J gene TRBJ2-1; 13 bases are shared with TRBD2. The CDR3 is 18 amino acids. Trimming removed 4 bases from V and 10 bases from J; junction bases left unmatched: 16. Germline V gives CDR1 MNHNS, CDR2 SASEGT. This CDR3 is CASSGTSGRKGWRGEQFF. For the CDR3, the DNA is TGTGCCAGCAGTGGGACTAGCGGGAGAAAGGGTTGGCGGGGGGAGCAGTTCTTC.

In its sample, this clonotype was seen many times. V and J are TRBV14 and TRBJ2-1; D unclear. V was cut by 0 bases and J by 6 bases, with 18 bases left in between. The CDR3 totals 17 residues. Germline V gene data show CDR1 as SGHDN and CDR2 as FVKESK. This CDR3 is CASSQEIFMWERNEQFF. CDR3 DNA sequence: TGTGCCAGCAGCCAAGAAATATTCATGTGGGAACGCAATGAGCAGTTCTTC.

The J gene is TRBJ2-2, the V gene TRBV30; D is possibly TRBD2 (5 bases). Germline CDR1 and CDR2: GTSNPN and SVGIG (reference sequence). The germline V and J ends were trimmed by 3 bases and 3 bases, with 11 bases remaining between them. The CDR3 runs 14 residues. For the CDR3, the DNA is TGTGCCTGGAGCGGAGGTCAAGACACCGGGGAGCTGTTTTTT. It yields the protein CAWSGGQDTGELFF.

This clonotype has a count of ten or more. V usage is TRBV27 and J usage is TRBJ2-2; 9 bases fit TRBD2. The germline gives CDR1 MNHEY, CDR2 SMNVEV (reference sequence). J lost 2 bases, V lost 6 bases, and 10 bases had no gene match. CDR3 size: 17 residues. This CDR3 is CASSHRLAGLNTGELFF. The CDR3 nucleotides read TGTGCCAGCAGCCATCGTCTAGCGGGGCTCAACACCGGGGAGCTGTTTTTT.